The 32 T cell receptor beta chains given below trace back to one sample, sequenced in a study of T cells after posttransplantation cyclophosphamide. Data came from immunoSEQ multiplex PCR; TCRdb stores just in-frame clones and leaves some out. This repertoire holds tens of thousands of clones, and none appear only once. Sequenced input: PBMCs. Source of these receptors: a man aged 40-49 years in good health, CMV-negative, and a related stem cell transplant donor.

This clone was detected many times. The V and J genes are TRBV10-2 and TRBJ2-3; possible D gene TRBD2, 5 bases. The CDR3 spans 11 residues. The germline V gene has CDR1 WSHSY and CDR2 SAAADI. Trimming took off 5 bases at V and 8 bases at J, with 8 bases between the two ends. CDR3 nucleotide sequence: TGCGCCAGCAGTCCGGAGGCTACGCAGTATTTT. Its protein is CASSPEATQYF.

This clone was seen more than once but under ten times. The V call is TRBV9, the J call TRBJ1-1, with no clear D. V was clipped by 0 bases and J by 5 bases, with 5 bases between them. The CDR3 runs 12 residues. CDR1 is SGDLS and CDR2 is YYNGEE in the germline V gene. CDR3 DNA: TGTGCCAGCAGCGTAGACGGGACTGAAGCTTTCTTT. This codes for CASSVDGTEAFF.

The table lists this clone with a few counts. The chain carries TRBV27 and TRBJ1-6; D call uncertain. The CDR3 covers 14 residues. Germline CDR1 is MNHEY and CDR2 is SMNVEV (reference sequence). V lost 0 bases and J lost 11, with 11 bases in between. DNA for the CDR3: TGTGCCAGCAGTTTATCTCTAAGTGTGGCACCCCTCCACTTT. It codes for CASSLSLSVAPLHF.

This clone was counted ten times or more. CDR3 coding DNA: TGTGCCAGTAGTATACCGTTTAGCGGGTTCTCTGGGGCCAACGTCCTGACTTTC. Its translation: CASSIPFSGFSGANVLTF. V is TRBV19 and J is TRBJ2-6; TRBD2 aligns across 7 bases. With V trimmed by 2 bases and J by 0 bases, 7 bases remained unmatched. CDR1 LNHDA and CDR2 SQIVND come from the germline V gene (reference sequence). The CDR3 is 18 residues long.

This clone was found many times. The J gene is TRBJ1-2, the V gene TRBV19; D perhaps matches TRBD1 (6 bases). CDR3 size: 12 residues. Germline values: CDR1 LNHDA, CDR2 SQIVND (reference sequence). V dropped 4 bases and J dropped 10 bases, with 13 bases sitting between them. The CDR3 loop reads CASSRKDSLYTF. CDR3 sequence (DNA): TGTGCCAGTAGTAGGAAGGACAGCCTCTACACCTTC. Supplemented by reference TRBV19 and TRBJ1-2, the full variable domain reads DGGITQSPKYLFRKEGQNVTLSCEQNLNHDAMYWYRQDPGQGLRLIYYSQIVNDFQKGDIAEGYSVSREKKESFPLTVTSAQKNPTAFYLCASSRKDSLYTFGSGTRLTVV.

This clone came up many times. The chain uses TRBV11-1 and TRBJ1-4; 7 nucleotides match TRBD1. The length of the CDR3 is 16 residues. Germline CDR1 reads SGHAT; CDR2 reads FQDESV (reference sequence). V gave up 0 bases and J gave up 5 bases; unmatched junction bases: 6. Here the CDR3 reads CASSLAPGQLNEKLFF. The CDR3 DNA sequence: TGTGCCAGCAGCTTAGCTCCGGGACAGCTGAATGAAAAACTGTTTTTT.

This clone has a count of ten or more. This rearrangement joins TRBV5-4 to TRBJ2-7, with D possibly being TRBD1 (6 bases). Per the germline V gene, CDR1 is SGHNT and CDR2 is YYREEE (reference sequence). This CDR3 is built from 11 residues. Trimming cost V 9 bases and J 6 bases, with 13 bases left between them. CDR3 bases: TGTGCCACCAACGAACAGGGCGAGCAGTACTTC. Translated, it gives CATNEQGEQYF. The full variable domain, completed using reference TRBV5-4 and TRBJ2-7, is ETGVTQSPTHLIKTRGQQVTLRCSSQSGHNTVSWYQQALGQGPQFIFQYYREEENGRGNFPPRFSGLQFPNYSSELNVNALELDDSALYLCATNEQGEQYFGPGTRLTVT.

This sequence joins TRBV7-9 and TRBJ2-3; the match to TRBD1 covers 7 bases. Germline CDR1 and CDR2: SEHNR and FQNEAQ (reference sequence). This CDR3 contains 16 residues. Losses at the gene ends were 2 bases for V and 0 bases for J; bases not matched to a gene: 5. CDR3 region: CASSLPSGQSTDTQYF. The CDR3 region has the DNA TGTGCCAGCAGCTTACCTTCGGGACAGAGCACAGATACGCAGTATTTT.

This clone was detected many times. The rearrangement uses TRBV11-3 and TRBJ1-1, with a tentative D call TRBD1 (5 bases). Germline values: CDR1 SGHNT, CDR2 YENEEA. Trimming took off 10 bases at V and 0 bases at J, with 12 bases between the two ends. There are 13 residues in the CDR3. CDR3 bases: TGTGCCACCCGACAGTCGATGAACACTGAAGCTTTCTTT. As protein: CATRQSMNTEAFF. Filled out from reference TRBV11-3 and TRBJ1-1, the complete variable domain reads EAGVVQSPRYKIIEKKQPVAFWCNPISGHNTLYWYLQNLGQGPELLIRYENEEAVDDSQLPKDRFSAERLKGVDSTLKIQPAELGDSAVYLCATRQSMNTEAFFGQGTRLTVV.

This clone was seen a handful of times. The CDR3 protein is CAGAATNSVTGELFF. DNA for the CDR3: TGTGCCGGAGCCGCAACAAATAGTGTCACCGGGGAGCTGTTTTTT. The rearrangement links TRBV5-4 to TRBJ2-2; no reliable D call. This CDR3 has 15 residues. V was trimmed by 10 bases and J by 4 bases, leaving 20 bases between them. CDR1 and CDR2 (germline): SGHNT, YYREEE (reference sequence).

This clone was counted ten times or more. This chain uses TRBV6-1 with TRBJ1-2; D possibly corresponds to TRBD1 (5 bases). Trimming took off 5 bases at V and 3 bases at J, with 10 bases between the two ends. This CDR3 has 13 residues. Germline V gene sequence: CDR1 MNHNS, CDR2 SASEGT. The CDR3 here is CASSSGGHYGYTF. In DNA form, the CDR3 reads TGTGCCAGCAGTAGCGGGGGTCACTATGGCTACACCTTC.

This clone was detected many times. The chain has TRBV4-2 and TRBJ2-1; D ambiguous. Between the trimmed V and J ends, which lost 0 bases and 4 bases, there was a span of 25 bases. The V gene's germline CDR1 is LGHNA and CDR2 YNFKEQ. The CDR3 runs 20 residues. CDR3 DNA sequence: TGTGCCAGCAGCCAAGATCTTTCAGCCTCAGGCTTTTTTGGGTACAATGAGCAGTTCTTC. Translation: CASSQDLSASGFFGYNEQFF.

In its sample, this clone was seen many times. The chain carries TRBV11-3 and TRBJ1-2; no definite D call. The V gene's germline CDR1 is SGHNT and CDR2 YENEEA. This CDR3 is 17 amino acids long. Trimming pared 1 base from V and 0 bases from J, leaving 15 bases between. The CDR3 coding sequence is TGTGCCAGCAGCTTAGCCGCAGGATACTCAACTAACTATGGCTACACCTTC. The encoded protein is CASSLAAGYSTNYGYTF. Using reference TRBV11-3 and TRBJ1-2 for the parts outside the CDR3, the full variable domain is EAGVVQSPRYKIIEKKQPVAFWCNPISGHNTLYWYLQNLGQGPELLIRYENEEAVDDSQLPKDRFSAERLKGVDSTLKIQPAELGDSAVYLCASSLAAGYSTNYGYTFGSGTRLTVV.

This clone was observed at least ten times. The rearrangement uses TRBV7-6 and TRBJ2-2, with TRBD2 matching over 7 bases. Unmatched junction bases numbered 5, after V lost 3 bases and J lost 4 bases. Germline V gene sequence: CDR1 SGHVS, CDR2 FNYEAQ. CDR3 length equals 15 residues. The CDR3 DNA is TGTGCCAGCAGCTTTCGGGGGGTCGGCACCGGGGAGCTGTTTTTT. This translates into CASSFRGVGTGELFF.

This clone was observed many times. This sequence joins TRBV7-2 and TRBJ1-1; D gene ambiguous. In germline, CDR1 is SGHTA, CDR2 FQGNSA. The CDR3 length is 15 residues. V was pared by 3 bases and J by 0 bases, with 11 bases between. CDR3 sequence: CASSFSTKMNTEAFF. The CDR3 DNA reads TGTGCCAGCAGCTTTTCGACAAAGATGAACACTGAAGCTTTCTTT.

A few counts support this clone. CDR3 protein: CASSIQGATYEQYF. CDR3 sequence (DNA): TGTGCCAGCAGCATACAGGGGGCAACCTACGAGCAGTACTTC. The V call is TRBV11-2, the J call TRBJ2-5, with 9 bases aligning to TRBD1. The DNA end is a closer match to TRBJ2-7, so the J assignment may be wrong. Germline values: CDR1 SGHAT, CDR2 FQNNGV. This CDR3 has 14 amino acids.

This clone was counted at least ten times. V is TRBV10-3 and J is TRBJ2-3, with TRBD1 as a possible D gene (6 bases). V was clipped by 5 bases and J by 2 bases, with 14 bases between them. The CDR3 extends over 15 amino acids. The germline V gene encodes CDR1 ENHRY and CDR2 SYGVKD. This chain's CDR3 is CAISSFGGITDTQYF. DNA for the CDR3: TGTGCCATCAGTTCCTTTGGGGGCATCACAGATACGCAGTATTTT.

There are many counts of this clone. The chain couples TRBV10-1 to TRBJ1-1, with 7 bases matching TRBD1. V lost 0 bases and J lost 7; bases outside the gene matches: 11. From germline, CDR1 is WNHNN and CDR2 SYGVQD (reference sequence). This CDR3 has 16 amino acids. This CDR3 reads CASSESTRTGADEAFF. The CDR3 DNA reads TGCGCCAGCAGTGAGTCGACCCGGACAGGAGCCGATGAAGCTTTCTTT.

This clone has a handful of counts. The rearrangement uses TRBV6-5 and TRBJ2-5; D may be TRBD1 (5 bases). CDR3 length: 13 amino acids. Per the germline V gene, CDR1 is MNHEY and CDR2 is SVGAGI. The V end lost 9 bases, the J end lost 0 bases, and 11 bases lay between the germline ends. CDR3 in amino acids: CASRTHNQETQYF. CDR3 nucleotide sequence: TGTGCCAGTAGGACACATAACCAAGAGACCCAGTACTTC.

The table lists this clone with many counts. This sequence joins TRBV19 and TRBJ1-1; TRBD1 might be the D (5 bases). This CDR3 is built from 14 residues. Germline V lookup: CDR1 LNHDA, CDR2 SQIVND (reference sequence). Deletions cut 5 bases from V and 1 base from J, with 11 bases between. Written as DNA, the CDR3 is TGTGCCAGTAGTTCCAACCAGGGGAACACTGAAGCTTTCTTT. This sequence encodes CASSSNQGNTEAFF.

This clone was recorded many times. The genes are TRBV14 and TRBJ2-7; a possible D gene is TRBD1 (6 bases). The CDR3 extends over 14 amino acids. V dropped 5 bases and J dropped 5 bases, with 16 bases sitting between them. CDR1 and CDR2 from the germline V gene are SGHDN and FVKESK. CDR3 sequence reads: CASSAYRDRNEQYF. In DNA form, the CDR3 reads TGTGCCAGCAGCGCATACAGGGATAGGAACGAGCAGTACTTC.

This clone occurred many times. The V gene is TRBV5-1, the J gene TRBJ2-2, with 11 bases that match TRBD2. V gave up 4 bases and J gave up 6 bases; unmatched junction bases: 14. This CDR3 contains 18 residues. Germline CDR1 is SGHRS and CDR2 is YFSETQ. CDR3 coding DNA: TGCGCCAGCAGCCCCCAGACTAGCGGGGTCCTTGGGGCCGGGGAGCTGTTTTTT. This translates into CASSPQTSGVLGAGELFF.

This clone has a count of ten or more. The rearrangement uses TRBV28 and TRBJ2-7; TRBD2 might be the D (6 bases). The V gene's germline CDR1 is MDHEN and CDR2 SYDVKM. Trimming took 2 bases from V and 3 from J, leaving 8 bases between them. The CDR3 is 13 amino acids. The DNA for the CDR3 is TGTGCCAGCAGTTTACTAGCGCGCTACGAGCAGTACTTC. This translates into CASSLLARYEQYF. Based on the CDR3 plus reference TRBV28 and TRBJ2-7, the full variable domain is DVKVTQSSRYLVKRTGEKVFLECVQDMDHENMFWYRQDPGLGLRLIYFSYDVKMKEKGDIPEGYSVSREKKERFSLILESASTNQTSMYLCASSLLARYEQYFGPGTRLTVT.

The sample holds a few counts of this clone. CDR3 DNA: TGTGCCAGCAAGGAGAAAGGCACAGATACGCAGTATTTT. Translation: CASKEKGTDTQYF. The V call is TRBV2, the J call TRBJ2-3, with D hard to call. CDR1 and CDR2 from the germline V gene are SNHLY and FYNNEI. The length of the CDR3 is 13 residues. Trimming took off 7 bases at V and 1 base at J, with 9 bases between the two ends.

The CDR3 protein is CASSVTGMENSPLHF. The DNA for the CDR3 is TGTGCCAGCAGCGTCACAGGGATGGAGAATTCACCCCTCCACTTT. This chain joins TRBV7-8 and TRBJ1-6; D possibly corresponds to TRBD1 (6 bases). The germline V gene encodes CDR1 SGHVS and CDR2 FQNEAQ. The CDR3 totals 15 residues. With 5 bases removed from V and 7 bases from J, the gap between germline ends came to 15 bases. Looking up the rest from reference TRBV7-8 and TRBJ1-6 gives the full variable domain: GAGVSQSPRYKVAKRGQDVALRCDPISGHVSLFWYQQALGQGPEFLTYFQNEAQLDKSGLPSDRFFAERPEGSVSTLKIQRTQQEDSAVYLCASSVTGMENSPLHFGNGTRLTVT.

This clone was counted ten times or more. The chain recombines TRBV6-5 with TRBJ1-1; the D gene is possibly TRBD1 (6 bases). The CDR3 contains 15 residues. V was clipped by 2 bases and J by 5 bases, with 15 bases between them. Germline V CDR1 and CDR2: MNHEY, SVGAGI. Here the CDR3 DNA reads TGTGCCAGCAGTTACGGGCAGGGGTTCAGGACTGAAGCTTTCTTT. Amino acid sequence: CASSYGQGFRTEAFF.

This clone appeared many times. The chain couples TRBV6-1 to TRBJ1-5; D may be TRBD1 (6 bases). Germline CDR1 MNHNS, CDR2 SASEGT. Trimming stripped 5 bases from V and 6 bases from J, with 8 bases between. The CDR3 loop spans 12 amino acids. CDR3 nucleotides: TGTGCCAGCAGTCGGACAGCTCAGCCCCAGCATTTT. This encodes CASSRTAQPQHF.

There are a few counts of this clone. V gene TRBV7-2 combines with J gene TRBJ2-3, with 9 bases identical to TRBD2. With V trimmed by 1 base and J by 2 bases, 1 base remained unmatched. CDR1 and CDR2 from the germline V gene are SGHTA and FQGNSA. The length of the CDR3 is 15 residues. The CDR3 DNA reads as TGTGCCAGCAGCTTAGGACTAGCGGACACAGATACGCAGTATTTT. This sequence encodes CASSLGLADTDTQYF.

This clone was counted between two and nine times. The rearrangement uses TRBV11-2 and TRBJ1-4; D is unresolved. V gave up 0 bases and J gave up 6 bases, with 14 bases separating them. The germline CDR1 and CDR2 sequences are SGHAT and FQNNGV. The length of the CDR3 is 16 residues. The DNA for the CDR3 is TGTGCCAGCAGCTTAGATGGGTCAGCTGAGGATGAAAAACTGTTTTTT. This encodes CASSLDGSAEDEKLFF.

This clone was seen ten or more times. The V call is TRBV7-8, the J call TRBJ1-2, with 7 bases that match TRBD1. The CDR3 has 15 residues. With 2 bases clipped from V and 5 bases from J, the junction kept 8 bases outside the gene matches. Germline loops: CDR1 SGHVS, CDR2 FQNEAQ. Written as DNA, the CDR3 is TGTGCCAGCAGCTTATCCCGACAGGGCCCATATGGCTACACCTTC. Residues: CASSLSRQGPYGYTF.

This clone was counted many times. The chain recombines TRBV7-9 with TRBJ2-7; TRBD1 matches at 8 bases. The germline V gene has CDR1 SEHNR and CDR2 FQNEAQ (reference sequence). The trim removed 7 bases at V and 5 bases at J, leaving 7 bases unmatched. The CDR3 loop spans 13 amino acids. The CDR3 is CASNPGQGNEQYF. CDR3 DNA: TGTGCCAGCAACCCCGGACAGGGCAACGAGCAGTACTTC.

This clone has at least ten counts. The chain joins TRBV5-1 to TRBJ2-7; D is possibly TRBD1 (5 bases). V shed 0 bases and J shed 7 bases, with 14 bases lying between them. Germline assignment: CDR1 SGHRS and CDR2 YFSETQ. This CDR3 has 14 residues. The CDR3 DNA is TGCGCCAGCAGCTTGGGGCAGGGAATTGGTGAGCAGTACTTC. Protein sequence: CASSLGQGIGEQYF.